This passage covers 9 T cell receptor beta chains from one sample sequenced in a study of T cells in Graves' hyperthyroidism and ophthalmopathy. RNA transcripts provided the source from which TCR beta CDR3 regions were amplified. Carried out on the TCR CDR3, a first-round RT-PCR used the HTBI primer set. MiXCR, applied by TCRdb to the multiplex PCR reads, yields one record per CDR3 protein. Altogether some 340,000 distinct CDR3 sequences are present, roughly 15% being singletons, with the ten largest covering 34%. Sequenced: blood. These TCRs come from a woman between 40 and 50 years old with Graves' ophthalmopathy.

A word on this clonotype: A clone one base away is much larger, so this may be a read error. The chain employs TRBV5-1 and TRBJ1-1, with D perhaps TRBD1 (5 bases). The germline V gene encodes CDR1 SGHRS and CDR2 YFSETQ. The CDR3 loop spans 14 amino acids. Trimming cost V 4 bases and J 5 bases, with 15 bases left between them. CDR3 nucleotides: TGCGCCAGCAGCCGGGGGAGGGAGGGAACTGAAGCTTTCTTT. It encodes CASSRGREGTEAFF.

Concerning this clonotype itself: A much more abundant neighbour one base away suggests this may be a read error. The chain joins TRBV19 to TRBJ1-5; weak D call: TRBD1 (6 bases). The V end lost 8 bases, the J end lost 4 bases, and 15 bases lay between the germline ends. The CDR3 sequence is 14 residues long. CDR1 LNHDA and CDR2 SQIVND come from the germline V gene (reference sequence). The CDR3 reads CASRLRRGNQPQHF. Written as DNA, the CDR3 is TGTGCCAGTCGACTACGTAGGGGGAATCAGCCCCAGCATTTT.

This clonotype was seen at least ten times. The genes are TRBV2 and TRBJ2-1; the D is unclear. Germline CDR1 is SNHLY and CDR2 is FYNNEI. The CDR3 covers 15 residues. Trimming cost V 2 bases and J 6 bases, with 14 bases left between them. This CDR3 reads CASSEFGEGPNEQFF. The DNA of the CDR3 is TGTGCCAGCAGTGAATTTGGGGAAGGTCCCAATGAGCAGTTCTTC.

J is TRBJ1-4 and V is TRBV4-1, with 9 bases aligning to TRBD1. Germline V CDR1 and CDR2: MGHRA, YSYEKL. The CDR3 sequence is 15 residues long. V was pared by 5 bases and J by 7 bases, with 8 bases of the junction left unmatched. Here the CDR3 DNA reads TGCGCCAGCAGCTCGCGCACAGGGGGCTTTGAAAAACTGTTTTTT. Amino acids: CASSSRTGGFEKLFF.

This chain connects TRBV20-1 to TRBJ2-2; a weak D match, TRBD1 (6 bases). Trimming shortened V by 4 bases and J by 6 bases, and 21 bases separated the two germline ends. Germline-derived CDR1 and CDR2 are DFQATT and SNEGSKA (reference sequence). CDR3 length equals 16 residues. In DNA, the CDR3 is TGCAGTGCTAACTCAGGGACATCGGGAACCCCCGGGGAGCTGTTTTTT. Amino acids: CSANSGTSGTPGELFF.

V usage is TRBV29-1 and J usage is TRBJ2-7, with TRBD1 matching over 8 bases. The CDR3 is made up of 13 amino acids. Germline CDR1 is SQVTM and CDR2 is ANQGSEA. J lost 2 bases, V lost 6 bases, and 6 bases had no gene match. The CDR3 is CSVGTGNAYEQYF. CDR3 sequence (DNA): TGCAGCGTCGGGACAGGCAATGCCTACGAGCAGTACTTC.

This clonotype was recorded at least ten times. This rearrangement joins TRBV12-5 to TRBJ1-5, with a weak D call TRBD1 (5 bases). V was shortened by 0 bases and J by 4 bases, with 13 bases between the two germline ends. Germline CDR1 reads LGHNT; CDR2 reads FRNRAP. The CDR3 extends over 16 amino acids. This CDR3 is CASGLVLGRANQPQHF. For the CDR3, the DNA is TGTGCTAGTGGTTTGGTACTCGGCAGGGCTAATCAGCCCCAGCATTTT.

In regard to this clonotype: A clone one base away is much larger, so this may be a read error. The CDR3: CASSPPLANEQYF. The CDR3 DNA reads as TGTGCCAGCTCACCACCCCTAGCCAATGAGCAGTACTTC. The J gene is TRBJ2-1, the V gene TRBV6-1; D is perhaps TRBD2 (5 bases). The tail of the sequence fits TRBJ2-7 better, so the J call may be wrong. There are 13 residues in the CDR3. Germline loops: CDR1 MNHNS, CDR2 SASEGT.

The rearrangement links TRBV7-2 to TRBJ2-3; D is unresolved. Germline V CDR1 and CDR2: SGHTA, FQGNSA. There are 15 residues in the CDR3. The V and J ends lost 2 bases and 6 bases respectively, with 15 bases between them. CDR3 in DNA: TGTGCCAGCAGCTTAACCTCTTACGCCAGGGATACGCAGTATTTT. Amino acid sequence: CASSLTSYARDTQYF.